This TCR beta chain was documented in a study of T cell responses to AZD1222 COVID-19 vaccine. Overall study context: Second doses were pooled across both intervals (about 4 or about 12 weeks). Study-wide results and caveats: Of spike-specific TCRs, nearly half reportedly target regions left unmutated in variants.

About this clone itself: The antigen remains unidentified.

V was pared by 6 bases and J by 0 bases, with 6 bases between. The CDR3 runs to 12 residues. Germline V CDR1 and CDR2: SNHLY, FYNNEI. Assay: immunoSEQ multiplex PCR; the TCRdb copy retains only in-frame clones and omits some. Altogether about 120,000 clones are present, 80% to 90% being singletons, with the ten largest covering 10% to 15%. The source material was peripheral blood, sampled on day 0 of AZD1222 vaccination. The sequence was collected from an adult in good health. The V and J genes are TRBV2 and TRBJ2-7, with a possible D match to TRBD2 (6 bases). The DNA for the CDR3 is TGTGCCAGCAGGGGGGGCTCCTACGAGCAGTACTTC. Translated: CASRGGSYEQYF.